Many counts were recorded for the clone carrying this T cell receptor beta chain. Its antigen is not identified. With 5 bases removed from V and 3 bases from J, the gap between germline ends came to 10 bases. The germline V gene encodes CDR1 MNHNS and CDR2 SASEGT. This CDR3 is 13 amino acids long. This sample is part of a study of CD8 T cells in ankylosing spondylitis. Library preparation for TCR beta used quantitative 5'-RACE with molecular barcodes. TCRdb re-called the 5' RACE reads with MiXCR, one entry per CDR3 protein. The sample consists of about 150,000 distinct CDR3 sequences, roughly 10% of them appearing once. Regarding the study as a whole: Clones tied to disease were said to be significantly enriched in matched ankylosing spondylitis synovial fluid.

This TCR came from a female donor with ankylosing spondylitis or in good health (not recorded which). The material sequenced was blood, either unsorted or a sorted T cell fraction (not recorded which). The rearrangement links TRBV6-1 to TRBJ1-1, with D unclear. The CDR3: CASSPMSYTEAFF. The DNA of the CDR3 is TGTGCCAGCAGTCCTATGAGTTACACTGAAGCTTTCTTT.